One sample yielded the 9 T cell receptor beta chains listed below, sequenced in a study of blood T cell repertoires in COVID-19. Libraries were prepared by immunoSEQ multiplex PCR; TCRdb keeps only in-frame clonotypes and omits some of them. The sample has some 230,000 clones; around 86% are singletons. Source material: peripheral blood. These receptors were taken from a woman in her 50s with COVID-19, enrolled during active disease.

CDR3 protein: CASSLGGNPYEQYV. DNA for the CDR3: TGTGCCAGCAGTTTAGGAGGGAACCCCTACGAGCAGTACGTC. The J gene is TRBJ2-7, the V gene TRBV28, with D tentatively TRBD2 (6 bases). Germline CDR1 MDHEN, CDR2 SYDVKM. V was clipped by 2 bases and J by 2 bases, with 10 bases between them. The CDR3 has 14 amino acids.

This sequence joins TRBV6-5 and TRBJ2-2; a possible D gene is TRBD1 (6 bases). The CDR3 contains 16 residues. CDR1 and CDR2 from the germline V gene are MNHEY and SVGAGI. The V end was cut by 2 bases, the J end by 1 base, with 11 bases between. The CDR3, as DNA: TGTGCCAGCAGTTACGGGATGACAGGGAACACCGGGGAGCTGTTTTTT. Protein: CASSYGMTGNTGELFF.

Only one count was recorded for this clone. The rearrangement joins TRBV9 to TRBJ1-6; D call uncertain. The length of the CDR3 is 14 residues. CDR1 and CDR2 from the germline V gene are SGDLS and YYNGEE. Trimming stripped 0 bases from V and 8 bases from J, with 9 bases between. CDR3 loop: CASSVGGFDSPLHF. As DNA, the CDR3 is TGTGCCAGCAGCGTAGGCGGCTTTGATTCACCCCTCCACTTT.

This clone was counted once. This chain connects TRBV11-2 to TRBJ2-2; 8 bases align to TRBD1. The CDR3 consists of 15 residues. Trimming at V came to 3 bases and at J to 4 bases, leaving 4 bases not matched to a gene. Germline CDR1 is SGHAT and CDR2 is FQNNGV. The CDR3 region is CASSFQGARTGELFF. The CDR3 DNA follows: TGTGCCAGCAGCTTTCAGGGGGCGCGCACCGGGGAGCTGTTTTTT.

The chain carries TRBV30 and TRBJ1-2; 7 bases agree with TRBD1. CDR1 and CDR2 (germline): GTSNPN, SVGIG (reference sequence). Trimming took 2 bases from V and 11 from J; bases not matched to a gene: 11. CDR3 length: 13 amino acids. CDR3 DNA sequence: TGTGCCTGGAGTCCTGGGACAGACTTTAAGTACACCTTC. This gives the protein CAWSPGTDFKYTF.

The rearrangement joins TRBV25-1 to TRBJ2-5; 9 positions match TRBD2. CDR3 length: 13 residues. Germline V gene data show CDR1 as MGHDK and CDR2 as SYGVNS. With V trimmed by 4 bases and J by 5 bases, 2 bases remained unmatched. The CDR3 nucleotides read TGTGCCAGCAGTGGGGGACTAGCTGAGACCCAGTACTTC. It translates to CASSGGLAETQYF.

This clone has a single count. The chain joins TRBV25-1 to TRBJ1-2, with TRBD1 matching 9 bases. The junction had 7 bases not matched to a gene; V was cut back by 2 bases and J by 12 bases. The CDR3 extends over 13 amino acids. Germline-derived CDR1 and CDR2 are MGHDK and SYGVNS. CDR3 DNA sequence: TGTGCCAGCAGTGAAGGGACAGGGAAAGGTAACACCTTC. It yields the protein CASSEGTGKGNTF.

The chain joins TRBV6-1 to TRBJ1-5; maybe TRBD1 (5 bases). Trimming removed 3 bases at V and 6 bases at J, with 9 bases between. Germline-derived CDR1 and CDR2 are MNHNS and SASEGT. This CDR3 is 13 amino acids long. CDR3 in DNA: TGTGCCAGCAGTGATCAGGGTGGTCAGCCCCAGCATTTT. This gives the protein CASSDQGGQPQHF.

Note on this clone: Mismatch with germline at one junction end may stem from a read error. V and J are TRBV13 and TRBJ2-2; TRBD1 matches 9 bases. From germline, CDR1 is PRHDT and CDR2 FYEKMQ (reference sequence). CDR3 length: 17 amino acids. CDR3 amino acids: CASNLPLGQGNTGELFF. The CDR3, as DNA: TGTGCCAGCAACTTACCCTTGGGACAGGGGAACACCGGGGAGCTGTTTTTT.